This T cell receptor beta chain is from a study of blood T cell repertoires in COVID-19. The overall study: T cells, B-cell-depleted T cells, or PBMCs provided the cDNA or gDNA that served as material.

As processed by the authors: Amplification of reference gene primers was used by the study to estimate nucleated cell counts. Sequencing was performed with immunoSEQ multiplex PCR; in TCRdb, only in-frame clones are kept and a portion is missing. That table gives V, J and clone size, and the DNA gave D and trimming. The sample contains roughly 250,000 clones, approximately 86% of which appear only once. CDR1 and CDR2 (germline): MNHEY, SVGAGI. V was pared by 2 bases and J by 1 base, with 12 bases between. The CDR3 is made up of 16 amino acids. Enrolment of Seattle patients took place during active infection, and they were followed longitudinally.

The source is a human donor with COVID-19, enrolled during active disease. The donor label of this sample is uncertain. This sequence joins TRBV6-5 and TRBJ1-3, with no clear D. Input material: peripheral blood. CDR3 bases: TGTGCCAGCAGTTACCGGCAGGTTGGGTCTGGAAACACCATATATTTT. Protein sequence: CASSYRQVGSGNTIYF.